The entry that follows covers one T cell receptor (beta chain) sequence. Its antigen is not identified. The data stem from a study of a mutant IDH1 vaccine in newly diagnosed glioma. As for the study in general: Patients received vaccination from 4-6 weeks after radiotherapy alone, or with temozolomide cycles. V12 took place at week 35, and V13 at week 47.

Germline lookup yields CDR1 LGHNA and CDR2 YSLEER. CDR3 length equals 15 residues. The germline V and J ends were trimmed by 0 bases and 6 bases, with 12 bases remaining between them. The time point here: week 47, end of study. Topical imiquimod accompanied each vaccine dose, which consisted of 300 ug of mutant IDH1 20-mer peptide. Diagnosis in the donors showed new WHO grade 3 or 4 astrocytomas that were IDH1-mutant and ATRX-lost. The assay was immunoSEQ multiplex PCR, and TCRdb's table has in-frame clones only and misses some. The sample has approximately 84,000 clones; 75% to 90% are singletons. This clonotype originated in a man aged 35-49 years with glioma. The specimen comprised PBMCs, sampled from a glioma patient whose treatment included an IDH1 peptide vaccine. V and J are TRBV4-3 and TRBJ1-5; D is unresolved. Here the CDR3 DNA reads TGCGCCAGCAGCCAAGATCCCAGTATAGGTCAGCCCCAGCATTTT. As protein: CASSQDPSIGQPQHF.